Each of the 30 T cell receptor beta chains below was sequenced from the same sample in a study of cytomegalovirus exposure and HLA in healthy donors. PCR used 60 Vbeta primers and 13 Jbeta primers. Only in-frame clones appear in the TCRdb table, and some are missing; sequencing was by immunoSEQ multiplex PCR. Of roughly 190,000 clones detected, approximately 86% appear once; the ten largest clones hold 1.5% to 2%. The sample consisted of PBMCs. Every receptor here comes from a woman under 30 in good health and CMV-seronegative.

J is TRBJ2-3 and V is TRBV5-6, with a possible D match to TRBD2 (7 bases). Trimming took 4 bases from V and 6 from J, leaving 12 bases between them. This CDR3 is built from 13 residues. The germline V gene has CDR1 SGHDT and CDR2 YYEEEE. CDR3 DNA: TGTGCCAGCAGCCGGGGGAGGGGGGATACGCAGTATTTT. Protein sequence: CASSRGRGDTQYF.

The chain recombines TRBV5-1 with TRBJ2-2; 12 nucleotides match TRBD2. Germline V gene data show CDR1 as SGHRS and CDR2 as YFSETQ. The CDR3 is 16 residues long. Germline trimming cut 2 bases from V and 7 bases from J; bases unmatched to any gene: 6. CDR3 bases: TGCGCCAGCAGCTTTCTAGCGGGAGGGCCGGTCGGGGAGCTGTTTTTT. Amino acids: CASSFLAGGPVGELFF. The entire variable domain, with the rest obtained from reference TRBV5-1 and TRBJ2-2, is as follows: KAGVTQTPRYLIKTRGQQVTLSCSPISGHRSVSWYQQTPGQGLQFLFEYFSETQRNKGNFPGRFSGRQFSNSRSEMNVSTLELGDSALYLCASSFLAGGPVGELFFGEGSRLTVL.

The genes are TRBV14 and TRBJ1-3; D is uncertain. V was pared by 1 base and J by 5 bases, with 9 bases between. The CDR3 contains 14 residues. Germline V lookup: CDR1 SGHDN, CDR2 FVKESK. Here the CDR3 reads CASSQGAARNTIYF. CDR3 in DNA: TGTGCCAGCAGCCAAGGGGCAGCTAGAAACACCATATATTTT.

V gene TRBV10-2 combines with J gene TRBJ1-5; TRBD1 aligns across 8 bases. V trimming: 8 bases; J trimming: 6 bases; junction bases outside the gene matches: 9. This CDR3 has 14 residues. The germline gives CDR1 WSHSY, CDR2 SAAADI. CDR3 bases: TGCGCCAGCCGCAGGACAGGGAACTTTCAGCCCCAGCATTTT. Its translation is CASRRTGNFQPQHF.

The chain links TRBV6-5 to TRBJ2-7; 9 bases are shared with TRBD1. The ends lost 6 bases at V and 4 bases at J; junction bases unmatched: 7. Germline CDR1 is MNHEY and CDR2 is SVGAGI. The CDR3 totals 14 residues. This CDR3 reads CASRSRQGEYEQYF. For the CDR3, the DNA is TGTGCCAGCAGATCCAGACAGGGGGAGTACGAGCAGTACTTC.

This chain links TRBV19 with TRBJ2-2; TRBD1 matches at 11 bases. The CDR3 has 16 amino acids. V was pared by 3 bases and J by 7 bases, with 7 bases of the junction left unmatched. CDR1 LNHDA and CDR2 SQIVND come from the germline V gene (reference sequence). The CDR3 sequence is CASSIGQGAPHGELFF. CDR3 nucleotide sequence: TGTGCCAGTAGTATCGGACAGGGGGCGCCCCACGGGGAGCTGTTTTTT.

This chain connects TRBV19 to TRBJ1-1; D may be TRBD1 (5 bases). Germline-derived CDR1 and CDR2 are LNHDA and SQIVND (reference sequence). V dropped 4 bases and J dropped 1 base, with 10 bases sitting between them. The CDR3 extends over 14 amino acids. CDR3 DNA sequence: TGTGCCAGTAGTACCCGACAGAGGAACACTGAAGCTTTCTTT. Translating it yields CASSTRQRNTEAFF.

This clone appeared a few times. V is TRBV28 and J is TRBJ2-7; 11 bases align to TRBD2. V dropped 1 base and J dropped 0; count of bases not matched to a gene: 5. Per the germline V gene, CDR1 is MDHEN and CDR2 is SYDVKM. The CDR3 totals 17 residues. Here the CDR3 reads CASSLSASGGTSYEQYF. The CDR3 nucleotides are TGTGCCAGCAGTTTATCGGCTAGCGGGGGGACCTCCTACGAGCAGTACTTC.

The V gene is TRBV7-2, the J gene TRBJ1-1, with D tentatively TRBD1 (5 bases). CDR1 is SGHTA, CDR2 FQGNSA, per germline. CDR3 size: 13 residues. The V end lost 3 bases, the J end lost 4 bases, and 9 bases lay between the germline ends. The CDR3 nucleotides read TGTGCCAGCAGCTTCGGGGGAGGCACTGAAGCTTTCTTT. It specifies CASSFGGGTEAFF.

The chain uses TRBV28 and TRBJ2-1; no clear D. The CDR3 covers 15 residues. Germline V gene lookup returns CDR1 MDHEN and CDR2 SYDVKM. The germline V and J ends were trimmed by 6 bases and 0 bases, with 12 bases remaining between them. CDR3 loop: CASRPPASSYNEQFF. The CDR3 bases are TGTGCCAGCAGACCCCCTGCTAGCTCCTACAATGAGCAGTTCTTC.

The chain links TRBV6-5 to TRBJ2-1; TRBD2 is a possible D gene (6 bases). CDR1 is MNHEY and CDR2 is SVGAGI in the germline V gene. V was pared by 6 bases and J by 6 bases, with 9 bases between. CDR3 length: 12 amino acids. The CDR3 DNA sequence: TGTGCCAGCAGCCAGACTAGCAATGAGCAGTTCTTC. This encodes CASSQTSNEQFF.

CDR3 loop: CASRPGLANNEQFF. The CDR3, as DNA: TGTGCCAGCAGACCGGGACTAGCGAACAATGAGCAGTTCTTC. The rearrangement joins TRBV28 to TRBJ2-1, with TRBD2 matching 10 bases. CDR1 is MDHEN, CDR2 SYDVKM, per germline. This CDR3 is 14 amino acids long. Unmatched junction bases numbered 4, after V lost 6 bases and J lost 5 bases.

The DNA for the CDR3 is TGTGCCAGCAGTGGACAGGGGGAAGTTCAGCCCCAGCATTTT. It codes for CASSGQGEVQPQHF. This chain uses TRBV6-1 with TRBJ1-5; 9 bases match TRBD1. There are 14 residues in the CDR3. CDR1 and CDR2 from the germline V gene are MNHNS and SASEGT. The V gene end was trimmed by 4 bases and the J gene end by 6 bases; junction bases not matched to a gene: 4.

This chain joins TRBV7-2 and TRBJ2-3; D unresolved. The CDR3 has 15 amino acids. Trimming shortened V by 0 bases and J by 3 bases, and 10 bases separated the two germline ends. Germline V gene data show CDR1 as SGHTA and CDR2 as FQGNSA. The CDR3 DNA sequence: TGTGCCAGCAGCTTAGCGCTCGGGTGGACAGATACGCAGTATTTT. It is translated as CASSLALGWTDTQYF.

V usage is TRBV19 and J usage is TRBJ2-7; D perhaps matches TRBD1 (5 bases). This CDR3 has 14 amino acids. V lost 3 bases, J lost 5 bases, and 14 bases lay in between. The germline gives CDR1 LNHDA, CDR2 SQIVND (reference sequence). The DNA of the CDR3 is TGTGCCAGTAGTATGCAGGGAAGTAATGACGAGCAGTACTTC. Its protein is CASSMQGSNDEQYF.

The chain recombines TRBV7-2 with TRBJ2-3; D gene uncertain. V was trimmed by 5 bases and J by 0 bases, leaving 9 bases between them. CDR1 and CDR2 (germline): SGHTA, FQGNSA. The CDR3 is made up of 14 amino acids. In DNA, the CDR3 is TGTGCCAGCAGCCCCGGTGGTAGCACAGATACGCAGTATTTT. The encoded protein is CASSPGGSTDTQYF.

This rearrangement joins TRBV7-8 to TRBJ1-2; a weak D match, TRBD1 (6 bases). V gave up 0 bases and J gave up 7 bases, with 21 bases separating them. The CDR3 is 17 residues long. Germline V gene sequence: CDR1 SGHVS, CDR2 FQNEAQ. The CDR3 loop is CASSLALNRAPSGGYTF. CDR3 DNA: TGTGCCAGCAGCTTAGCGCTAAACAGGGCCCCCTCCGGTGGCTACACCTTC.

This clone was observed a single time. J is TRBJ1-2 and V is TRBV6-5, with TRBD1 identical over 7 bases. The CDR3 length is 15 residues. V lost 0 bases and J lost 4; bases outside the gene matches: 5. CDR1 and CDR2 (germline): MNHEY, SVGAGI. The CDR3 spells CASSYSVTGLYGYTF. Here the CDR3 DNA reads TGTGCCAGCAGTTACTCGGTGACAGGGCTCTATGGCTACACCTTC.

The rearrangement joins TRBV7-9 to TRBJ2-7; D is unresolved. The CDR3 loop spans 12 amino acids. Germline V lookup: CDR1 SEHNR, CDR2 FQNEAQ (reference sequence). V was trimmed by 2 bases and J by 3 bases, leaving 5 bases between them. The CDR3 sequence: CASSLPYYEQYF. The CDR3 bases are TGTGCCAGCAGCTTACCTTACTACGAGCAGTACTTC.

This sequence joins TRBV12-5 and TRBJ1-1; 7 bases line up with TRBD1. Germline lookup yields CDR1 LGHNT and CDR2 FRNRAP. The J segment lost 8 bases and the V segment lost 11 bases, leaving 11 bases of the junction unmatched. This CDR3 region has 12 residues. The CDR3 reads CAGSAGGTEAFF. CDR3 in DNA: TGTGCTGGCTCTGCAGGGGGAACGGAAGCTTTCTTT. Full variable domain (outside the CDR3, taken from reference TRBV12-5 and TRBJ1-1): DARVTQTPRHKVTEMGQEVTMRCQPILGHNTVFWYRQTMMQGLELLAYFRNRAPLDDSGMPKDRFSAEMPDATLATLKIQPSEPRDSAVYFCAGSAGGTEAFFGQGTRLTVV.

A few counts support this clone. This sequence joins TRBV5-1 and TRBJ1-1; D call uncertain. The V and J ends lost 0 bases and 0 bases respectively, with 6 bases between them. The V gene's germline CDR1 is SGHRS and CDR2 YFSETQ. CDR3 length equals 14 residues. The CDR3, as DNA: TGCGCCAGCAGCTTGGAGGAGATGAACACTGAAGCTTTCTTT. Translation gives CASSLEEMNTEAFF.

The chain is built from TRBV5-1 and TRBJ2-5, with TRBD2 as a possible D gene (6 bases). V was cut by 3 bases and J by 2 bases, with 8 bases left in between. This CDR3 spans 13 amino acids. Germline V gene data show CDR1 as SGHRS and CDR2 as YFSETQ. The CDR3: CASSWRVQETQYF. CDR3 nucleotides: TGCGCCAGCAGCTGGAGGGTTCAAGAGACCCAGTACTTC.

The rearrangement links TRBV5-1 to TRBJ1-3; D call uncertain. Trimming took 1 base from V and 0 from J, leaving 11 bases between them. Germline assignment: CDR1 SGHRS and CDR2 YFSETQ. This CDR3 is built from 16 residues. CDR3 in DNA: TGCGCCAGCAGCTTGTATTCCCCTGTCTCTGGAAACACCATATATTTT. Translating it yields CASSLYSPVSGNTIYF.

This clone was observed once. The CDR3 loop reads CASSEGYSSYEQYF. CDR3 DNA: TGTGCCAGCAGTGAAGGGTACAGCTCCTACGAGCAGTACTTC. V gene TRBV6-1 combines with J gene TRBJ2-7, with no clear D. The length of the CDR3 is 14 residues. Between the trimmed V and J ends, which lost 1 base and 0 bases, there was a span of 7 bases. The germline V gene encodes CDR1 MNHNS and CDR2 SASEGT.

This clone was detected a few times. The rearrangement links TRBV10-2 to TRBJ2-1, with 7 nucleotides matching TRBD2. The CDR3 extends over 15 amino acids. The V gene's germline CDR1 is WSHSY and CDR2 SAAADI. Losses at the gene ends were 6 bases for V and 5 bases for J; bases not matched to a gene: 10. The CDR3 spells CASRTLSGRDNEQFF. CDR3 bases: TGCGCCAGCAGGACCCTTAGCGGGCGGGACAATGAGCAGTTCTTC.

CDR3 nucleotide sequence: TGTGCCAGCAGTTTTAGCCGAAAGGGGTACGAGCAGTACTTC. Its translation is CASSFSRKGYEQYF. The V and J genes are TRBV6-1 and TRBJ2-7, with TRBD1 as a possible D gene (5 bases). The CDR3 is 14 residues long. With 5 bases removed from V and 4 bases from J, the gap between germline ends came to 15 bases. Germline V gene sequence: CDR1 MNHNS, CDR2 SASEGT.

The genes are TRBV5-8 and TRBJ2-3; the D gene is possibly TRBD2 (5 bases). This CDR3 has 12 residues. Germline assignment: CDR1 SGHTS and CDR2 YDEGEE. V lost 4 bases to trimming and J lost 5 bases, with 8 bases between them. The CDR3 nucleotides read TGTGCCAGCAGCCTCGGGGTAGATACGCAGTATTTT. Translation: CASSLGVDTQYF. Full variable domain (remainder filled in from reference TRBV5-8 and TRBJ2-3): EAGVTQSPTHLIKTRGQQATLRCSPISGHTSVYWYQQALGLGLQFLLWYDEGEERNRGNFPPRFSGRQFPNYSSELNVNALELEDSALYLCASSLGVDTQYFGPGTRLTVL.

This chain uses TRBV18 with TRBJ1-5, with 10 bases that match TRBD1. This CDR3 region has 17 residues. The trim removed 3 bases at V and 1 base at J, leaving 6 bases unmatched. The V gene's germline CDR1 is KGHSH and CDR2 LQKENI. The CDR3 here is CASSPGQGKASNQPQHF. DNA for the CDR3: TGTGCCAGCTCACCGGGACAGGGGAAGGCAAGCAATCAGCCCCAGCATTTT.

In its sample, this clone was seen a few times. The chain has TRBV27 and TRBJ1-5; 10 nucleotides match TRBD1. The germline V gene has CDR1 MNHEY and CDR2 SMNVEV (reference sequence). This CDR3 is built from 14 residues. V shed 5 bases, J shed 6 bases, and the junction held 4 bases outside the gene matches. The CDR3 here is CASSGDRGSQPQHF. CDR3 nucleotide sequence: TGTGCCAGCAGTGGGGACAGGGGAAGTCAGCCCCAGCATTTT.

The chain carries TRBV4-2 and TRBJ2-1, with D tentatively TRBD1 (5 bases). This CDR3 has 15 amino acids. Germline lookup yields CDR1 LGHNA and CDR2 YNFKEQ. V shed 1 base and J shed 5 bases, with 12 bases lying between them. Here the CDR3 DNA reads TGTGCCAGCAGCCAAGGGGGCCGAACCGACAATGAGCAGTTCTTC. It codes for CASSQGGRTDNEQFF.